The subject of this entry is one T cell receptor (beta chain). This clonotype occurred many times. Its antigen is still unknown. No quality values exist for individual bases; no much larger clone is one base distant. Library preparation used 5' RACE. Sequenced on a NextSeq 500. To correct for sequencing error and PCR bias, the TCR library protocol tagged individual cDNA molecules with unique molecular identifiers. TCR alpha and beta chains were both sequenced, and the abundances of alpha and beta sequences in each sample were closely correlated with each other. The authors processed their data as follows. Decombinator V4 was used to annotate TCR sequences for V gene, J gene and CDR3. TCRs were defined as expanded if a significant change between any two time points was detected under a Poisson model with p below 0.0001. Abundances of TCRs were expressed as counts per million after normalisation to the total number of TCRs sequenced in each sample. MAIT TCRs were defined by TRAV1-2 paired with TRAJ12, TRAJ20 or TRAJ33, and iNKT TCRs by TRAV10 paired with TRAJ18. VDJdb, accessed 1 November 2021, was searched for CMV, EBV and SARS-CoV-2 annotated TCRs, excluding TCRs annotated for multiple antigens. TCRdb applied fastp at Q25 and MiXCR to the public reads, then kept only in-frame beta chains. Under each unique CDR3 protein, matching rows form one entry showing the most common genes and DNA. Here the V and J calls rest on TCRdb's processing, not on the authors' analysis. Here the sample has tens of thousands of distinct CDR3 sequences; more than 9% occur a single time. About 4.2% of the sample lies in the top ten.

The data are from a study of early T cells in non-severe SARS-CoV-2 infection (dated by TCRdb to the early 2020s). With regard to the full study: Bulk RNA from unsorted whole blood was used for TCR sequencing, so alpha and beta chains could not be paired. Results and caveats for the whole study, not just this receptor: VDJdb matching was skewed toward anti-spike CD8 responses, so virus-specific expansions were likely underestimated and private and CD4 specificities were missed.

Based on the germline V gene, the CDR1 and CDR2 sequences are SNHLY and FYNNEI. The CDR3 starts with the cysteine, ends with the phenylalanine, and has 14 residues. The sequence is cut down to CDR3 DNA, 42 bases in frame from base 1. Trimming removed 8 bases from V and 2 bases from J, leaving 15 bases between the germline ends. A case-control design nested within a healthcare worker cohort in London, UK, was used, with weekly nasopharyngeal swab PCR tests and blood sampling performed. Healthcare workers were recruited during the week of the UK lockdown, between 23 and 31 March 2020, and followed weekly for up to roughly 16 weeks.

What was sequenced was whole blood. The source is an adult who was a healthcare worker with PCR-confirmed SARS-CoV-2 infection or an uninfected control (not recorded which). The V and J segments used are TRBV2 and TRBJ2-5; TRBD1 could be the D gene, as 6 bases match. In nucleotide form, the sequence is TGTGCCAGCCGGACAGTTTCTACACAAGAGACCCAGTACTTC. It specifies CASRTVSTQETQYF.